This TCR beta chain was sequenced for a study of vaccination and CD4 T cells after COVID-19. In the study overall: Between diagnosis and the drawing of post-COVID samples lay a median roughly 94 days (range 35 to 161). The stimulus for the cells was overlapping spike peptides derived from SARS-CoV-2, HCoV-NL63, HCoV-OC43 and HCoV-229E.

Study-level results: Reactive clone data from convalescent patients indicated a median of approximately 90% appearing only post-vaccination.

The Oncomine TCR Beta short-read assay sequenced DNA from cultured CD4+ T cells. TCRdb processed the PCR reads anew with MiXCR; each CDR3 protein has one entry. The sample contains about 20,000 distinct CDR3 sequences, roughly 38% of which appear only once. Noted time point: late sampling 161 to 241 days after vaccination in a few convalescent patients. Treatment denoted: roughly ten-day PBMC culture with coronavirus spike peptide pools or control peptides (ViraFEST assay). This clonotype was counted between two and nine times. The antigen is not known. The source is a human donor who had recovered from COVID-19. The sample consisted of CD4+ T cells from blood, cultured in vitro, taken about 7 months after SARS-CoV-2 vaccination.

Here the CDR3 reads CASSLRRVTDHLASTDTQYF. CDR3 nucleotide sequence: TGTGCCAGCAGCTTACGTCGGGTTACCGACCACTTAGCTAGCACAGATACGCAGTATTTT. The chain carries TRBV7-9 and TRBJ2-3; D is unclear. The germline V gene has CDR1 SEHNR and CDR2 FQNEAQ (reference sequence). V was pared by 2 bases and J by 0 bases, with 24 bases between. The CDR3 sequence is 20 residues long.